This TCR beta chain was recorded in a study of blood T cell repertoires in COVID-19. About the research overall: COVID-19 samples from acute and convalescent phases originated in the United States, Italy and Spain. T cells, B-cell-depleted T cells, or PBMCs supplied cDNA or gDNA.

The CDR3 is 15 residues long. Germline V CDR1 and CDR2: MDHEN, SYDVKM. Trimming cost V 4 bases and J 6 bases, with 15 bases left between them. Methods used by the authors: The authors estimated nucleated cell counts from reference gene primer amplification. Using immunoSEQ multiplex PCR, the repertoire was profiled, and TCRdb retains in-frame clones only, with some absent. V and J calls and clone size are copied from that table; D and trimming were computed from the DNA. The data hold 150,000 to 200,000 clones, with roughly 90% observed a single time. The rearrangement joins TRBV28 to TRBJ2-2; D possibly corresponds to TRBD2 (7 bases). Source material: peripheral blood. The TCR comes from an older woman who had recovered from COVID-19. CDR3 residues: CASSSGGSFSGELFF. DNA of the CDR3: TGTGCCAGCAGTTCGGGGGGCAGCTTCTCCGGGGAGCTGTTTTTT.